The T cell receptor (beta chain) described here comes from a study of blood T cell repertoires in COVID-19. Per the authors' pipeline: Amplification of reference gene primers was used by the study to estimate nucleated cell counts. Measured with immunoSEQ multiplex PCR; TCRdb has only the in-frame clones, and not every one. The V and J calls and clone size come from that table; D and trimming were worked out from the DNA. Here the sample spans roughly 100,000 clones, about 87% being singletons. Germline V lookup: CDR1 SGHTS, CDR2 YDEGEE. V was clipped by 4 bases and J by 0 bases; unmatched bases: 10. The CDR3 spans 17 residues.

V gene TRBV5-8 combines with J gene TRBJ1-3, with 7 bases identical to TRBD1. The sequenced sample consisted of peripheral blood. The TCR comes from a middle-aged man with acute or convalescent COVID-19. CDR3 in DNA: TGTGCCAGCAGCCCTGGGGACAGATTCAGCTCTGGAAACACCATATATTTT. The encoded protein is CASSPGDRFSSGNTIYF.